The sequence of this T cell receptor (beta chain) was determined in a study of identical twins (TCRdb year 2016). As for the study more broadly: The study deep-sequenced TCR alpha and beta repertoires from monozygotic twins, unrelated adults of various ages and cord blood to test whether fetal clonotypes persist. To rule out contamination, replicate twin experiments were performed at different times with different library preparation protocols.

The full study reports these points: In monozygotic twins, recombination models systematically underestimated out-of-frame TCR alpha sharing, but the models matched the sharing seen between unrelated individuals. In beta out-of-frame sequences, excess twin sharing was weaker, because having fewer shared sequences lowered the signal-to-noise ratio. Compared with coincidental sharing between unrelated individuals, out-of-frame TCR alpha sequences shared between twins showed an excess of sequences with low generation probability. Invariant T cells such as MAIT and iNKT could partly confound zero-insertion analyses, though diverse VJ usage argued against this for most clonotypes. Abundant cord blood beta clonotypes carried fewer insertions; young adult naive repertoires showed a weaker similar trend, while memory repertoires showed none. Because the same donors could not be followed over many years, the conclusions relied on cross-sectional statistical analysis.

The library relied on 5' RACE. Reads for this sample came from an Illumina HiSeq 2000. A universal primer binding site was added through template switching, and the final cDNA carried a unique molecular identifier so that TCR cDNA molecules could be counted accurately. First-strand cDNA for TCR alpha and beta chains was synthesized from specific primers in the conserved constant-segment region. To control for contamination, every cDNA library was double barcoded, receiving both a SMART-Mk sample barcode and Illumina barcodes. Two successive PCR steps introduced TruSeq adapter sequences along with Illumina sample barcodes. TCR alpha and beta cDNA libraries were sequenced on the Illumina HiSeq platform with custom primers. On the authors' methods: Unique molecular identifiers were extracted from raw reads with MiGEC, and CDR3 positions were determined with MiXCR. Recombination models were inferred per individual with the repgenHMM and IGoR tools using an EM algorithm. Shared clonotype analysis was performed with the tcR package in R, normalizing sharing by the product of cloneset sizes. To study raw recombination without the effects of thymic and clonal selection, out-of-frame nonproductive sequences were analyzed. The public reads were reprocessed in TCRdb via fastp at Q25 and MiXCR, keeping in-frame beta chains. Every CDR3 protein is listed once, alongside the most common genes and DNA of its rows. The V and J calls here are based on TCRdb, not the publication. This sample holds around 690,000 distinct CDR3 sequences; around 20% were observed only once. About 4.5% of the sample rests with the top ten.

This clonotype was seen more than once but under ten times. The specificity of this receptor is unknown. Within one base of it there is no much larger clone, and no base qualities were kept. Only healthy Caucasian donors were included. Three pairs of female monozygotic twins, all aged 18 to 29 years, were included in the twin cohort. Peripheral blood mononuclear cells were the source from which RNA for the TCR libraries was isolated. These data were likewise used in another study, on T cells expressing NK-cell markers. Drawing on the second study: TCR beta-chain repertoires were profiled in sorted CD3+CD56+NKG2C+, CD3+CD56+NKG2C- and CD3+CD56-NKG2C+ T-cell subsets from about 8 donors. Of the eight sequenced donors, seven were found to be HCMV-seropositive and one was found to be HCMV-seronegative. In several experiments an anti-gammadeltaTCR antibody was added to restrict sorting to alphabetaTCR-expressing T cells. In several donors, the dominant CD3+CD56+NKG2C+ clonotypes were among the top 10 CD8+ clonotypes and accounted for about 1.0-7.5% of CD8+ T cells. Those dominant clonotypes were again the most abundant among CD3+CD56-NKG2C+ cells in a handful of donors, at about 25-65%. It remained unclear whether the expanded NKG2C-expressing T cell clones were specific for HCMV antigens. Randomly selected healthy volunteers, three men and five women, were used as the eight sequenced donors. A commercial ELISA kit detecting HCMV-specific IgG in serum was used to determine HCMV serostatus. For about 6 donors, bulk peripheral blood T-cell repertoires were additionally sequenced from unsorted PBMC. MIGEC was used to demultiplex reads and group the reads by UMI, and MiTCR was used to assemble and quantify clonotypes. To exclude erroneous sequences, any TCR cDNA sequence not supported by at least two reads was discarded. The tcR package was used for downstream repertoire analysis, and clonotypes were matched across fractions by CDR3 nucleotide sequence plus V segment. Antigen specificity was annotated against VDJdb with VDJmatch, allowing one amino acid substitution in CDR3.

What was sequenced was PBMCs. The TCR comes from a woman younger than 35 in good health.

Here the CDR3 is given as CASSLDTYSYEQYF. In nucleotides, the sequence is TGTGCCAGCAGCTTGGACACGTACTCCTACGAGCAGTACTTC. Recombination connected TRBV5-5 to TRBJ2-7, with no reliable assignment of the D segment. V is pared back by 0 bases and J by 0 bases, with 7 bases lying between the germline termini. The CDR3 starts with the cysteine, ends with the phenylalanine, and has 14 residues. The retained sequence is limited to the CDR3, 42 bases, with the frame set at the first base. As encoded in the germline V gene (reference sequence), CDR1 is SGHKS while CDR2 is YYEKEE.